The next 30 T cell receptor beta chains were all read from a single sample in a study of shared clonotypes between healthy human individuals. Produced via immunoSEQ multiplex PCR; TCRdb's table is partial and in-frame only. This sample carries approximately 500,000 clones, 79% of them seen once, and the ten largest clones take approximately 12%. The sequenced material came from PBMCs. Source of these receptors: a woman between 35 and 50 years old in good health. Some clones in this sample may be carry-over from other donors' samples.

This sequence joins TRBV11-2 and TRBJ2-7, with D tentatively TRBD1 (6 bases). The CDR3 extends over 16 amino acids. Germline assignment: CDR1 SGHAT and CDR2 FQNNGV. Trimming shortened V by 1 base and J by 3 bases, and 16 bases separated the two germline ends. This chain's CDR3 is CASSLAPGQRYYEQYF. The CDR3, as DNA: TGTGCCAGCAGCTTAGCTCCAGGACAGAGGTACTACGAGCAGTACTTC.

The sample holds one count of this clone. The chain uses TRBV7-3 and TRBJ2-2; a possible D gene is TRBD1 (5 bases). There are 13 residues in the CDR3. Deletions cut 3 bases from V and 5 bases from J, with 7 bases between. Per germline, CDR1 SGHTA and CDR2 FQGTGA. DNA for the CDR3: TGTGCCAGCAGCTTCAGGGTTACCGGGGAGCTGTTTTTT. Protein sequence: CASSFRVTGELFF.

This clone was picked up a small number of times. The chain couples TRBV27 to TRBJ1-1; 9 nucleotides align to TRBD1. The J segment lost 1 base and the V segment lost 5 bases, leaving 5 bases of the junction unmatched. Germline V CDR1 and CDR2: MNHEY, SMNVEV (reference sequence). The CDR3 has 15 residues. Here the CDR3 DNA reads TGTGCCAGCAGTCCTCACAGGGGGCGGAACACTGAAGCTTTCTTT. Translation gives CASSPHRGRNTEAFF.

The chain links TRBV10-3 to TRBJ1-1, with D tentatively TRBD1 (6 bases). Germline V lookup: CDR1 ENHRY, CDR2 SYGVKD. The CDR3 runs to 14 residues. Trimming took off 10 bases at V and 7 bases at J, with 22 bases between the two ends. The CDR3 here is CATRTVLSGDEAFF. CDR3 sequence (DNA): TGTGCCACCCGGACAGTTCTTTCGGGGGATGAAGCTTTCTTT.

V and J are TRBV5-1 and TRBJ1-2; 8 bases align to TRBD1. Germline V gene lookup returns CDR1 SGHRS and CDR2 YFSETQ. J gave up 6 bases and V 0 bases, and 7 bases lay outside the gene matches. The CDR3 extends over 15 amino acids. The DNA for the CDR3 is TGCGCCAGCAGCTTGGATACAGGGGGGTATGATGGCTACACCTTC. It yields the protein CASSLDTGGYDGYTF.

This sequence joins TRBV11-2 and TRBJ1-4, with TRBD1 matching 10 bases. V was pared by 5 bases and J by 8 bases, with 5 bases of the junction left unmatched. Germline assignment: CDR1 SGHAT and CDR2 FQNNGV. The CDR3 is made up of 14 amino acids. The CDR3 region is CASSRDRGEEKLFF. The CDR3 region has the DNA TGTGCCAGCAGCCGGGACAGGGGCGAGGAAAAACTGTTTTTT.

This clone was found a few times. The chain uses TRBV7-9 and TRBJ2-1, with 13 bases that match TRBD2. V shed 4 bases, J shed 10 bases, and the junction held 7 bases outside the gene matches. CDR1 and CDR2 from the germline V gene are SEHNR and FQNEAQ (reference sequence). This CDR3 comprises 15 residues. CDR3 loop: CASSSVGTSGTEQFF. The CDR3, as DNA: TGTGCCAGCAGCTCCGTCGGGACTAGCGGGACCGAGCAGTTCTTC. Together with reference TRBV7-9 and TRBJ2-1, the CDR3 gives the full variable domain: DTGVSQNPRHKITKRGQNVTFRCDPISEHNRLYWYRQTLGQGPEFLTYFQNEAQLEKSRLLSDRFSAERPKGSFSTLEIQRTEQGDSAMYLCASSSVGTSGTEQFFGPGTRLTVL.

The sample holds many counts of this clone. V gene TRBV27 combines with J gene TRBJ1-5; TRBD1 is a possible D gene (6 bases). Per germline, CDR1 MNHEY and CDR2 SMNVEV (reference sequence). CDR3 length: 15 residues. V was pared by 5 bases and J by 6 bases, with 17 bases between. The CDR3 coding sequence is TGTGCCAGCAGTAAAGGGGACATTGAGGGTCAGCCCCAGCATTTT. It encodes CASSKGDIEGQPQHF.

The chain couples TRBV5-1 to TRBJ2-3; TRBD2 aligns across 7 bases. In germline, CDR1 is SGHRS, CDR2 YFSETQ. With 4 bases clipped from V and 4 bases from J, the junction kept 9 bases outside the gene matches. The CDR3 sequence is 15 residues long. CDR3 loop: CASSVEGTIPDTQYF. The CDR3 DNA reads TGCGCCAGCAGCGTAGAAGGGACTATTCCAGATACGCAGTATTTT.

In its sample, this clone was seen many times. CDR3 sequence: CASSSPGAPGTGDGWDEQYF. The CDR3 bases are TGTGCCAGCAGCTCCCCTGGGGCCCCCGGGACAGGGGATGGATGGGACGAGCAGTACTTC. This chain connects TRBV7-6 to TRBJ2-7; TRBD1 agrees at 10 bases. Trimming cost V 4 bases and J 5 bases; bases outside gene matches: 23. CDR3 size: 20 residues. Germline-derived CDR1 and CDR2 are SGHVS and FNYEAQ.

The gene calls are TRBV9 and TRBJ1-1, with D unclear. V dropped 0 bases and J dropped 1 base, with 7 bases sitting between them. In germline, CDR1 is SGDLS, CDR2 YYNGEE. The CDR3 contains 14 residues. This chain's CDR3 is CASSVGLGNTEAFF. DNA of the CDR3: TGTGCCAGCAGCGTAGGGTTGGGGAACACTGAAGCTTTCTTT.

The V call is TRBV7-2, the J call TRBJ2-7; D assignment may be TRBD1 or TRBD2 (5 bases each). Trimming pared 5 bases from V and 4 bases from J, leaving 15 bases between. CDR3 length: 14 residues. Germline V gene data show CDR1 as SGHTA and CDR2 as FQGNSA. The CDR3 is CASSPEVGEYEQYF. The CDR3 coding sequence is TGTGCCAGCAGCCCCGAGGTAGGGGAGTACGAGCAGTACTTC. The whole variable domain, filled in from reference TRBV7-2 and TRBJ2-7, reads GAGVSQSPSNKVTEKGKDVELRCDPISGHTALYWYRQSLGQGLEFLIYFQGNSAPDKSGLPSDRFSAERTGGSVSTLTIQRTQQEDSAVYLCASSPEVGEYEQYFGPGTRLTVT.

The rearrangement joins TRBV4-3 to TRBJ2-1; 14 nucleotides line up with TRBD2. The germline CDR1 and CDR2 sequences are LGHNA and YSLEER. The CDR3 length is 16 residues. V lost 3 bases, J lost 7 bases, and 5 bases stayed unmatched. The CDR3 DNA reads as TGCGCCAGCAGCCAGGGACTAGCGGGAGTGGAGAATGAGCAGTTCTTC. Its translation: CASSQGLAGVENEQFF.

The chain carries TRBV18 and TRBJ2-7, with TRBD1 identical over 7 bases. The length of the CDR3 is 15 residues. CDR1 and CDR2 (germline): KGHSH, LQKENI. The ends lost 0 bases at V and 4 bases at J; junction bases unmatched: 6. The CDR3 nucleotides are TGTGCCAGCTCACCACCAGTGACAGGGTCATACGAGCAGTACTTC. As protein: CASSPPVTGSYEQYF.

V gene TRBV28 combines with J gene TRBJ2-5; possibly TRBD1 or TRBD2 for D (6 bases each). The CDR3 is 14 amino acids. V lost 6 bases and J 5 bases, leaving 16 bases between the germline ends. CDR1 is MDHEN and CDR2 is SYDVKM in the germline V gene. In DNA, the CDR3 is TGTGCCAGCAGCAGGGGACTCCAATTCGAGACCCAGTACTTC. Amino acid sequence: CASSRGLQFETQYF. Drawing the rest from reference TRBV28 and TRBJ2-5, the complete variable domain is DVKVTQSSRYLVKRTGEKVFLECVQDMDHENMFWYRQDPGLGLRLIYFSYDVKMKEKGDIPEGYSVSREKKERFSLILESASTNQTSMYLCASSRGLQFETQYFGPGTRLLVL.

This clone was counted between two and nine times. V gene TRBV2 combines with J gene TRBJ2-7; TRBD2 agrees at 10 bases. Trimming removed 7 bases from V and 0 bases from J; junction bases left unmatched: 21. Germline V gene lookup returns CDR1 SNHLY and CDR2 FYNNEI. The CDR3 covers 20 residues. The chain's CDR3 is CASKVNSGRSGRRSSYEQYF. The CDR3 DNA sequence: TGTGCCAGCAAGGTGAATAGCGGGAGGTCCGGACGCCGAAGCTCCTACGAGCAGTACTTC.

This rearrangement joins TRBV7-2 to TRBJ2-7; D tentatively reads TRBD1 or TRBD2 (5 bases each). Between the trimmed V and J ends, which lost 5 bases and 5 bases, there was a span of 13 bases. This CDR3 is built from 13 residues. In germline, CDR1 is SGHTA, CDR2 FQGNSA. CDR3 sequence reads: CASSPQRGHEQYF. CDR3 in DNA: TGTGCCAGCAGCCCTCAGAGGGGCCACGAGCAGTACTTC.

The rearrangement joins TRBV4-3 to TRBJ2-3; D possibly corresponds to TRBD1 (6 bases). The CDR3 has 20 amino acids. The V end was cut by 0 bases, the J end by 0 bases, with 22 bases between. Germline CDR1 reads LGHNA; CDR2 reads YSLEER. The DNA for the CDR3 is TGCGCCAGCAGCCAAGAACTTCGTTACTTTGGGGGCGGTAGCACAGATACGCAGTATTTT. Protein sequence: CASSQELRYFGGGSTDTQYF.

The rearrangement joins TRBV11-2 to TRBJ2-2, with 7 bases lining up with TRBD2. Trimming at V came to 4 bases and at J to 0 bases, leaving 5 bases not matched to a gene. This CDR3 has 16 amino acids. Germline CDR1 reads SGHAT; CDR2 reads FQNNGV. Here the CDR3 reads CASSSFRGANTGELFF. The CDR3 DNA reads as TGTGCCAGCAGCTCGTTCCGGGGGGCGAACACCGGGGAGCTGTTTTTT.

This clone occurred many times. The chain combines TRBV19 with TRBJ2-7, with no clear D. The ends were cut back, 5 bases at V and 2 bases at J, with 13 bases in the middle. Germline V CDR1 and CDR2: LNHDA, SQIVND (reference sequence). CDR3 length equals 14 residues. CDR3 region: CASSRGTVTYEQYF. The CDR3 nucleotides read TGTGCCAGTAGTCGCGGTACAGTTACCTACGAGCAGTACTTC. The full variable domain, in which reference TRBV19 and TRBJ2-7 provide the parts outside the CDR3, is DGGITQSPKYLFRKEGQNVTLSCEQNLNHDAMYWYRQDPGQGLRLIYYSQIVNDFQKGDIAEGYSVSREKKESFPLTVTSAQKNPTAFYLCASSRGTVTYEQYFGPGTRLTVT.

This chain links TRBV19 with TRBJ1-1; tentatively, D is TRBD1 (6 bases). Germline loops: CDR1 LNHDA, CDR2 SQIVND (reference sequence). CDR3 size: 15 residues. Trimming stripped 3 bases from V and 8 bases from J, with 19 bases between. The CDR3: CASSMRGGPRLEAFF. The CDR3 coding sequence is TGTGCCAGTAGTATGAGAGGGGGGCCCCGATTGGAAGCTTTCTTT.

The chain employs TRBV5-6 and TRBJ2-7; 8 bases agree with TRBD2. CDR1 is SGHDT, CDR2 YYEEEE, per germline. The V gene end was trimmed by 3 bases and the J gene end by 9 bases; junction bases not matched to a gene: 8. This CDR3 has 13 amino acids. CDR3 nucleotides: TGTGCCAGCAGCTCCGCCGGGACTAGAGGGCAGTACTTC. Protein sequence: CASSSAGTRGQYF.

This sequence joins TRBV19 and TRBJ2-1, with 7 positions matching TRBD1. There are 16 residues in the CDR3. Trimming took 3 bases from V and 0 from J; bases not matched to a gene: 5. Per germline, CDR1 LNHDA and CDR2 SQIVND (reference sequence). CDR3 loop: CASSMVDRFSYNEQFF. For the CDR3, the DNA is TGTGCCAGTAGTATGGTGGACAGGTTCTCCTACAATGAGCAGTTCTTC.

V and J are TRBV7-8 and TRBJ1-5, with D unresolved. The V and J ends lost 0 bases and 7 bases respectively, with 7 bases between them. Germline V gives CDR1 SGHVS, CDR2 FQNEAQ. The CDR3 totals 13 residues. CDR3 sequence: CASSLAGWQPQHF. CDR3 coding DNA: TGTGCCAGCAGCTTAGCTGGATGGCAGCCCCAGCATTTT.

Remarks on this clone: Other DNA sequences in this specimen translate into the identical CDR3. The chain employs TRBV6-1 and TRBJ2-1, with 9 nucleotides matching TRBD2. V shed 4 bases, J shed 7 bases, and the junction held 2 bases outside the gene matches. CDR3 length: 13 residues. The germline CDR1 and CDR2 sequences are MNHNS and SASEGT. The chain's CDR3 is CASSASGANEQFF. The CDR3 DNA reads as TGTGCCAGCAGTGCTAGCGGGGCGAATGAGCAGTTCTTC.

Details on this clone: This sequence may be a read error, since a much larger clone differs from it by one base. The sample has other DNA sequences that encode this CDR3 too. The CDR3, as DNA: TGTGCCAGCAGAGGAGGAGGACTGGCGGGAGCTGGGGAGCTGTTTTTT. Translation: CASRGGGLAGAGELFF. The chain couples TRBV9 to TRBJ2-2, with 7 bases that match TRBD2. This CDR3 region has 16 residues. Unmatched junction bases numbered 15, after V lost 5 bases and J lost 8 bases. Germline CDR1 reads SGDLS; CDR2 reads YYNGEE. The entire variable domain, with the rest obtained from reference TRBV9 and TRBJ2-2, is as follows: DSGVTQTPKHLITATGQRVTLRCSPRSGDLSVYWYQQSLDQGLQFLIQYYNGEERAKGNILERFSAQQFPDLHSELNLSSLELGDSALYFCASRGGGLAGAGELFFGEGSRLTVL.

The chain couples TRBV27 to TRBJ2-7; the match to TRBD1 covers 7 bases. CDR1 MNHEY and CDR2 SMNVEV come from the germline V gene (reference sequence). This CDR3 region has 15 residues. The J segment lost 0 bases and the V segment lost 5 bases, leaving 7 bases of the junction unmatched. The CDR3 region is CASSARTGSSYEQYF. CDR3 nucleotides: TGTGCCAGCAGTGCCAGGACAGGAAGCTCCTACGAGCAGTACTTC.

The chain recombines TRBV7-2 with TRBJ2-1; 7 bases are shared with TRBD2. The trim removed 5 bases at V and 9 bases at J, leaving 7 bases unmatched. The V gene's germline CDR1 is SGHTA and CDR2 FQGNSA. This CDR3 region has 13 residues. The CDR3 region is CASSIRTSGEQFF. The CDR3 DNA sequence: TGTGCCAGCAGCATTCGGACTAGTGGTGAGCAGTTCTTC.

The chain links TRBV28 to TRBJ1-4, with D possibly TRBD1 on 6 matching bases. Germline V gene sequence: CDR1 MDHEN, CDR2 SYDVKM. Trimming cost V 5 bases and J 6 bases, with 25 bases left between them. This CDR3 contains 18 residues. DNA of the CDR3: TGTGCCAGCAGTCTGCGCCCGGCCGGGACATCCCCTTATGAAAAACTGTTTTTT. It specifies CASSLRPAGTSPYEKLFF.

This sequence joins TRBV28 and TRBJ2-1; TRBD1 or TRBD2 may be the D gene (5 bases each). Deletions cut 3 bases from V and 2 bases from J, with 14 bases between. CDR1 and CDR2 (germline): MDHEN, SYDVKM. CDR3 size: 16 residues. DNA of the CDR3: TGTGCCAGCAGTTTTCAAAGGGGAGCAACCTACAATGAGCAGTTCTTC. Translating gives CASSFQRGATYNEQFF.